This T cell receptor (beta chain) was captured in a study of Tregs in tolerant kidney transplant recipients. Study observations and caveats: No direct test of biological reproducibility was done here. Changing PCR primers prevented nucleotide comparison between some patients' samples.

Thawed PBMCs were FACS-sorted into unstimulated CD4+CD25+CD127- regulatory T cells, CD4+CD25- non-regulatory cells, CD4 and CD8 cells. Before regulatory T cell sorting, thawed PBMCs rested overnight at 37°C in approximately 200 IU/ml IL-2. A word on this clone: Its antigen is currently unknown.

CDR1 is ENHRY, CDR2 SYGVKD, per germline. There are 16 residues in the CDR3. J gave up 0 bases and V 7 bases, and 9 bases lay outside the gene matches. Method: immunoSEQ multiplex PCR; TCRdb's copy keeps in-frame clones and lacks some. The sample lists roughly 69,000 clones; under 98% were seen once. The sample here was Tregs from blood, taken before the transplant. This receptor was taken from a human donor who received a combined kidney and bone marrow transplant. This sequence joins TRBV10-3 and TRBJ2-3; 8 bases fit TRBD2. CDR3 nucleotide sequence: TGTGCCATCAAAGGCTCGGCGGGGGGTAGCACAGATACGCAGTATTTT. It encodes CAIKGSAGGSTDTQYF.